One sample yielded the 30 T cell receptor beta chains listed below, sequenced in a study of B cell selection in AIRE deficiency. Some clones are missing from TCRdb's copy, which holds only in-frame ones; the method was immunoSEQ multiplex PCR. The sample has about 24,000 clones, approximately 96% seen once. CD4+CD127+ cells were sorted as the conventional CD4 T cells. The source material was CD4+CD127+ conventional T cells sorted from PBMCs. These receptors were taken from a human donor in good health.

V usage is TRBV2 and J usage is TRBJ2-3, with 8 bases matching TRBD2. The CDR3 is made up of 15 amino acids. The ends lost 3 bases at V and 2 bases at J; junction bases unmatched: 4. In germline, CDR1 is SNHLY, CDR2 FYNNEI. The CDR3 coding sequence is TGTGCCAGCAGTGATGGGACTAGTCTCACAGATACGCAGTATTTT. Translating gives CASSDGTSLTDTQYF.

The V and J genes are TRBV7-9 and TRBJ2-7, with 11 bases aligning to TRBD2. The trim removed 3 bases at V and 4 bases at J, leaving 5 bases unmatched. CDR3 length: 15 amino acids. Germline V gene sequence: CDR1 SEHNR, CDR2 FQNEAQ (reference sequence). Here the CDR3 reads CASSLQLAGAYEQYF. The CDR3 coding sequence is TGTGCCAGCAGCTTGCAACTAGCGGGGGCGTACGAGCAGTACTTC.

Written as DNA, the CDR3 is TGTGCCAGTAGTATCATACAGGGGGCGTTCAGTGGCTACACCTTC. The encoded protein is CASSIIQGAFSGYTF. This sequence joins TRBV19 and TRBJ1-2, with TRBD1 identical over 9 bases. This CDR3 is 15 amino acids long. Germline V gives CDR1 LNHDA, CDR2 SQIVND (reference sequence). The V gene end was trimmed by 3 bases and the J gene end by 7 bases; junction bases not matched to a gene: 9.

With respect to this clone: Within the sample, other DNA sequences also encode this same CDR3. This rearrangement joins TRBV11-3 to TRBJ1-3; D unresolved. The V and J ends lost 1 base and 7 bases respectively, with 8 bases between them. The CDR3 totals 13 residues. In germline, CDR1 is SGHNT, CDR2 YENEEA. CDR3 region: CASSLGTRNTIYF. The CDR3 DNA follows: TGTGCCAGCAGCTTAGGGACGCGGAACACCATATATTTT.

This chain joins TRBV19 and TRBJ2-6, with TRBD1 as a possible D gene (6 bases). V was shortened by 7 bases and J by 0 bases, with 16 bases between the two germline ends. CDR3 length: 17 residues. Germline CDR1 is LNHDA and CDR2 is SQIVND (reference sequence). CDR3: CASTPPGQASGANVLTF. CDR3 DNA sequence: TGTGCCAGTACTCCTCCGGGACAAGCCTCTGGGGCCAACGTCCTGACTTTC.

The J gene is TRBJ1-5, the V gene TRBV30, with D possibly being TRBD1 (6 bases). The CDR3 is made up of 16 amino acids. CDR1 GTSNPN and CDR2 SVGIG come from the germline V gene (reference sequence). Trimming took off 2 bases at V and 1 base at J, with 15 bases between the two ends. CDR3 amino acids: CAWSRSTGQSNQPQHF. The CDR3 DNA sequence: TGTGCCTGGAGTAGATCGACAGGCCAAAGCAATCAGCCCCAGCATTTT.

This rearrangement joins TRBV7-8 to TRBJ1-1; D call uncertain. This CDR3 spans 13 amino acids. V was clipped by 5 bases and J by 5 bases, with 12 bases between them. Germline CDR1 SGHVS, CDR2 FQNEAQ. The chain's CDR3 is CASSETTETEAFF. The DNA of the CDR3 is TGTGCCAGCAGCGAGACAACGGAAACTGAAGCTTTCTTT.

The CDR3 nucleotides read TGTGCCAGCAGCCTACGTTGGGGTTCGGAGACCCAGTACTTC. Its protein product is CASSLRWGSETQYF. V is TRBV14 and J is TRBJ2-5; the D is unclear. The CDR3 contains 14 residues. V was shortened by 4 bases and J by 5 bases, with 14 bases between the two germline ends. Looked up from germline, CDR1 is SGHDN and CDR2 is FVKESK.

The chain joins TRBV5-1 to TRBJ2-7; 8 nucleotides match TRBD2. V gave up 4 bases and J gave up 6 bases; unmatched junction bases: 15. The germline V gene has CDR1 SGHRS and CDR2 YFSETQ. The CDR3 runs to 16 residues. The CDR3 is CASSQRGVAGGIEQYF. DNA for the CDR3: TGCGCCAGCAGCCAACGAGGGGTTGCGGGGGGTATCGAGCAGTACTTC. The variable domain in full, completed from reference TRBV5-1 and TRBJ2-7, reads KAGVTQTPRYLIKTRGQQVTLSCSPISGHRSVSWYQQTPGQGLQFLFEYFSETQRNKGNFPGRFSGRQFSNSRSEMNVSTLELGDSALYLCASSQRGVAGGIEQYFGPGTRLTVT.

The chain links TRBV5-8 to TRBJ2-7; no definite D call. CDR1 is SGHTS, CDR2 YDEGEE, per germline. The CDR3 runs 16 residues. Trimming pared 4 bases from V and 6 bases from J, leaving 23 bases between. The CDR3 reads CASSPLGKEGQREQYF. The DNA of the CDR3 is TGTGCCAGCAGCCCTTTAGGGAAGGAAGGGCAACGCGAGCAGTACTTC.

The gene calls are TRBV19 and TRBJ1-1, with no clear D. V was cut by 8 bases and J by 7 bases, with 14 bases left in between. The CDR3 loop spans 12 amino acids. Germline V gene lookup returns CDR1 LNHDA and CDR2 SQIVND (reference sequence). The CDR3 DNA reads as TGTGCCAGTGGTACGAAGACCATTGAAGCTTTCTTT. Protein sequence: CASGTKTIEAFF.

This chain joins TRBV28 and TRBJ1-6; a possible D gene is TRBD1 (5 bases). CDR1 is MDHEN and CDR2 is SYDVKM in the germline V gene. The germline V and J ends were trimmed by 0 bases and 6 bases, with 6 bases remaining between them. This CDR3 is built from 14 residues. The CDR3, as DNA: TGTGCCAGCAGTTTATGGAGGGGTAATTCACCCCTCCACTTT. It encodes CASSLWRGNSPLHF.

The CDR3 nucleotides read TGTGCCAGCAGTTTAGGGGAATATGGCTACACCTTC. It specifies CASSLGEYGYTF. The chain has TRBV28 and TRBJ1-2; D is undetermined. The CDR3 spans 12 residues. V lost 2 bases to trimming and J lost 5 bases, with 6 bases between them. Germline values: CDR1 MDHEN, CDR2 SYDVKM.

The genes are TRBV18 and TRBJ2-1; tentatively, D is TRBD1 or TRBD2 (5 bases each). The CDR3 runs to 16 residues. CDR1 is KGHSH, CDR2 LQKENI, per germline. Deletions cut 0 bases from V and 7 bases from J, with 16 bases between. DNA for the CDR3: TGTGCCAGCTCACCACCCCCCCTCCCCTGGGGGAATGAGCAGTTCTTC. Translated, it gives CASSPPPLPWGNEQFF.

V is TRBV16 and J is TRBJ1-1; 10 nucleotides match TRBD1. There are 18 residues in the CDR3. V dropped 1 base and J dropped 1; count of bases not matched to a gene: 9. Germline lookup yields CDR1 KGHSY and CDR2 FQNENV. The CDR3: CASSQLPGQGSSNTEAFF. For the CDR3, the DNA is TGTGCCAGCAGCCAATTACCGGGACAGGGGTCTTCGAACACTGAAGCTTTCTTT.

The V call is TRBV27, the J call TRBJ2-3; 14 bases agree with TRBD2. CDR1 and CDR2 (germline): MNHEY, SMNVEV (reference sequence). J was trimmed by 2 bases and V by 4 bases; bases with no gene match: 2. The CDR3 is made up of 16 amino acids. CDR3 protein: CASSSGLAGDTDTQYF. CDR3 nucleotides: TGTGCCAGCAGTTCGGGACTAGCGGGGGACACAGATACGCAGTATTTT.

The chain couples TRBV7-2 to TRBJ1-5; D perhaps matches TRBD1 (5 bases). There are 17 residues in the CDR3. Trimming removed 1 base at V and 2 bases at J, with 15 bases between. CDR1 and CDR2 from the germline V gene are SGHTA and FQGNSA. The CDR3 is CASSLEKGRGGNQPQHF. The DNA for the CDR3 is TGTGCCAGCAGCTTAGAGAAGGGGAGGGGTGGCAATCAGCCCCAGCATTTT.

This chain joins TRBV5-1 and TRBJ1-3; 8 nucleotides line up with TRBD1. V dropped 3 bases and J dropped 0; count of bases not matched to a gene: 5. The CDR3 has 16 amino acids. CDR1 is SGHRS and CDR2 is YFSETQ in the germline V gene. The CDR3, as DNA: TGCGCCAGCAGCTCGGGACAGGCTGTCTCTGGAAACACCATATATTTT. It encodes CASSSGQAVSGNTIYF.

The genes are TRBV19 and TRBJ1-3, with D perhaps matching TRBD1 (5 bases). V shed 5 bases and J shed 4 bases, with 12 bases lying between them. CDR3 size: 14 residues. Germline assignment: CDR1 LNHDA and CDR2 SQIVND (reference sequence). The CDR3, as DNA: TGTGCCAGTAGTCAAGGGACCGTCGGAAACACCATATATTTT. Translated, it gives CASSQGTVGNTIYF.

This sequence joins TRBV18 and TRBJ1-3; D remains ambiguous. The CDR3 is made up of 13 amino acids. Trimming removed 2 bases from V and 4 bases from J, with 6 bases in between. CDR1 and CDR2 (germline): KGHSH, LQKENI. The CDR3 nucleotides are TGTGCCAGCTCACCAGAACTGGGAAACACCATATATTTT. It specifies CASSPELGNTIYF. Drawing the rest from reference TRBV18 and TRBJ1-3, the complete variable domain is NAGVMQNPRHLVRRRGQEARLRCSPMKGHSHVYWYRQLPEEGLKFMVYLQKENIIDESGMPKERFSAEFPKEGPSILRIQQVVRGDSAAYFCASSPELGNTIYFGEGSWLTVV.

The chain carries TRBV7-2 and TRBJ1-2; D ambiguous. The V and J ends lost 4 bases and 3 bases respectively, with 12 bases between them. The CDR3 totals 14 residues. Germline V gene sequence: CDR1 SGHTA, CDR2 FQGNSA. The DNA for the CDR3 is TGTGCCAGCAGCTCAAGACCGACATACTATGGCTACACCTTC. It encodes CASSSRPTYYGYTF.

This clone was counted only a few times. The chain is built from TRBV7-9 and TRBJ1-4, with D possibly matching TRBD1 (5 bases). V shed 3 bases and J shed 0 bases, with 8 bases lying between them. Germline V gene sequence: CDR1 SEHNR, CDR2 FQNEAQ (reference sequence). This CDR3 is built from 15 residues. The CDR3 nucleotides read TGTGCCAGCAGCTTGACAGTGACAACTAATGAAAAACTGTTTTTT. This gives the protein CASSLTVTTNEKLFF.

The chain joins TRBV7-2 to TRBJ2-7, with D unresolved. Germline assignment: CDR1 SGHTA and CDR2 FQGNSA. Trimming removed 3 bases from V and 3 bases from J, with 6 bases in between. CDR3 length: 12 amino acids. In DNA, the CDR3 is TGTGCCAGCAGCTTGATAGGCTACGAGCAGTACTTC. Amino acid sequence: CASSLIGYEQYF.

This sequence joins TRBV5-1 and TRBJ2-5; D uncertain. The CDR3 loop spans 13 amino acids. Germline V gene sequence: CDR1 SGHRS, CDR2 YFSETQ. V was clipped by 1 base and J by 3 bases, with 7 bases between them. In DNA, the CDR3 is TGCGCCAGCAGCTTGCTCGTCGAAGAGACCCAGTACTTC. Residues: CASSLLVEETQYF.

The V and J genes are TRBV29-1 and TRBJ2-7, with D possibly TRBD2 on 6 matching bases. V lost 4 bases and J 4 bases, leaving 11 bases between the germline ends. Germline V gives CDR1 SQVTM, CDR2 ANQGSEA. CDR3 length: 12 amino acids. The CDR3 bases are TGCAGCGTTGGCCCCCGGGGGTACGAGCAGTACTTC. Amino acid sequence: CSVGPRGYEQYF.

Concerning this clone: One end of the junction is discordant with germline, which a read error may explain. The chain recombines TRBV6-5 with TRBJ1-3; no clear D. The CDR3 length is 12 residues. Germline lookup yields CDR1 MNHEY and CDR2 SVGAGI. CDR3 protein: CASSYSGNTIYF. CDR3 nucleotides: TGTGCCAGCAGTTACTCTGGGAACACCATATATTTT.

The gene calls are TRBV5-1 and TRBJ1-1; perhaps TRBD1 as D (6 bases). With 4 bases removed from V and 1 base from J, the gap between germline ends came to 11 bases. This CDR3 has 14 amino acids. Per the germline V gene, CDR1 is SGHRS and CDR2 is YFSETQ. In nucleotides, the CDR3 is TGCGCCAGCAGCCAGGGGTCGGGGAACACTGAAGCTTTCTTT. Translation gives CASSQGSGNTEAFF. Full variable domain (outside the CDR3, taken from reference TRBV5-1 and TRBJ1-1): KAGVTQTPRYLIKTRGQQVTLSCSPISGHRSVSWYQQTPGQGLQFLFEYFSETQRNKGNFPGRFSGRQFSNSRSEMNVSTLELGDSALYLCASSQGSGNTEAFFGQGTRLTVV.

This clone was seen only once. J is TRBJ2-2 and V is TRBV5-4; 9 bases fit TRBD1. The CDR3 loop spans 16 amino acids. Germline loops: CDR1 SGHNT, CDR2 YYREEE (reference sequence). V dropped 0 bases and J dropped 3; count of bases not matched to a gene: 3. The CDR3 is CASSLGTGADTGELFF. CDR3 nucleotide sequence: TGTGCCAGCAGCTTGGGGACAGGGGCAGACACCGGGGAGCTGTTTTTT. Full variable domain (missing parts from reference TRBV5-4 and TRBJ2-2): ETGVTQSPTHLIKTRGQQVTLRCSSQSGHNTVSWYQQALGQGPQFIFQYYREEENGRGNFPPRFSGLQFPNYSSELNVNALELDDSALYLCASSLGTGADTGELFFGEGSRLTVL.

The gene calls are TRBV6-5 and TRBJ2-1; 14 positions match TRBD2. V shed 6 bases and J 7 bases; nucleotides not matched to a gene: 5. Looked up from germline, CDR1 is MNHEY and CDR2 is SVGAGI. This CDR3 comprises 15 residues. Here the CDR3 DNA reads TGTGCCAGCAGAGGACTAGCGGGGGGAGAAAATGAGCAGTTCTTC. Translating it yields CASRGLAGGENEQFF.

The chain carries TRBV18 and TRBJ2-3; D possibly uses TRBD1 or TRBD2 (6 bases each). CDR1 is KGHSH, CDR2 LQKENI, per germline. V was cut by 3 bases and J by 3 bases, with 16 bases left in between. The CDR3 sequence is 16 residues long. The CDR3 DNA follows: TGTGCCAGCTCACCCAAGGGGGGCGCCGGGACAGATACGCAGTATTTT. It yields the protein CASSPKGGAGTDTQYF.